Shown below are 14 T cell receptor beta chains from a single sample sequenced in a study of cytomegalovirus exposure and HLA in healthy donors. The primer mix had 60 Vbeta and 13 Jbeta primers. The data were produced by immunoSEQ multiplex PCR, yet TCRdb's version contains in-frame clones alone and is incomplete. Of some 150,000 clones in the sample, around 75% were seen once. Input material: PBMCs. The receptors here all came from a woman between 40 and 55 years old in good health and CMV-seronegative.

With regard to this clone: The junction differs from germline at one of its ends, possibly a read error. The chain recombines TRBV20-1 with TRBJ2-7, with TRBD1 matching 12 bases. The germline V gene has CDR1 DFQATT and CDR2 SNEGSKA (reference sequence). This CDR3 is 11 amino acids long. The CDR3 region has the DNA TGCAGTGCTATAGGGACAGGGGGCGTTCGCTTC. It yields the protein CSAIGTGGVRF.

This clone occurred a few times. The V call is TRBV7-2, the J call TRBJ1-1; no reliable D call. The V gene's germline CDR1 is SGHTA and CDR2 FQGNSA. The V gene lost 8 bases and the J gene lost 0 bases, with 13 bases spanning the gap. The CDR3 sequence is 14 residues long. The chain's CDR3 is CASLRSLVNTEAFF. The CDR3 DNA reads TGTGCCAGCCTAAGATCTCTGGTGAACACTGAAGCTTTCTTT. Together with reference TRBV7-2 and TRBJ1-1, the CDR3 gives the full variable domain: GAGVSQSPSNKVTEKGKDVELRCDPISGHTALYWYRQSLGQGLEFLIYFQGNSAPDKSGLPSDRFSAERTGGSVSTLTIQRTQQEDSAVYLCASLRSLVNTEAFFGQGTRLTVV.

The rearrangement joins TRBV5-6 to TRBJ2-7, with D perhaps matching TRBD1 (5 bases). Between the trimmed V and J ends, which lost 4 bases and 1 base, there was a span of 6 bases. CDR3 length equals 12 residues. Germline V gives CDR1 SGHDT, CDR2 YYEEEE. CDR3 in amino acids: CASSRQSYEQYF. The CDR3 DNA reads TGTGCCAGCAGCAGACAGTCCTACGAGCAGTACTTC.

This chain uses TRBV11-2 with TRBJ1-2, with 7 bases fitting TRBD1. Germline trimming cut 5 bases from V and 6 bases from J; bases unmatched to any gene: 18. The CDR3 sequence is 17 residues long. Germline V CDR1 and CDR2: SGHAT, FQNNGV. Written as DNA, the CDR3 is TGTGCCAGCAGCCCGCCGATGGGTGACAGGGAACCAAATGGCTACACCTTC. It specifies CASSPPMGDREPNGYTF.

The chain uses TRBV9 and TRBJ2-2; D gene uncertain. V was cut by 0 bases and J by 7 bases, with 7 bases left in between. Germline assignment: CDR1 SGDLS and CDR2 YYNGEE. The length of the CDR3 is 13 residues. For the CDR3, the DNA is TGTGCCAGCAGCGTAGCCTTCGGCGGGGAGCTGTTTTTT. This codes for CASSVAFGGELFF.

The chain couples TRBV23-1 to TRBJ1-2; 9 bases fit TRBD1. TRBV23-1 is annotated as an ORF whose role is uncertain. The CDR3 has 14 residues. Unmatched junction bases numbered 4, after V lost 3 bases and J lost 5 bases. The CDR3: CASSQRQGVYGYTF. The CDR3 nucleotides read TGCGCCAGCAGTCAGAGACAGGGGGTGTATGGCTACACCTTC.

The rearrangement links TRBV5-1 to TRBJ2-7; maybe TRBD1 (7 bases). V was pared by 4 bases and J by 2 bases, with 22 bases between. Looked up from germline, CDR1 is SGHRS and CDR2 is YFSETQ. The CDR3 totals 17 residues. The CDR3 region has the DNA TGCGCCAGCAGCCCCCCGTTAGGGGGGACAGCAACCTACGAGCAGTACTTC. It is translated as CASSPPLGGTATYEQYF. Combining the CDR3 with reference TRBV5-1 and TRBJ2-7 gives the whole variable domain KAGVTQTPRYLIKTRGQQVTLSCSPISGHRSVSWYQQTPGQGLQFLFEYFSETQRNKGNFPGRFSGRQFSNSRSEMNVSTLELGDSALYLCASSPPLGGTATYEQYFGPGTRLTVT.

The chain has TRBV6-6 and TRBJ2-5; 9 bases align to TRBD1. The germline V gene has CDR1 MNHNY and CDR2 SVGAGI (reference sequence). This CDR3 is built from 15 residues. The junction had 4 bases not matched to a gene; V was cut back by 0 bases and J by 5 bases. In DNA form, the CDR3 reads TGTGCCAGCAGTTACTCAGGGACAGGGATGGAGACCCAGTACTTC. Protein: CASSYSGTGMETQYF.

The chain recombines TRBV28 with TRBJ2-2; 12 bases line up with TRBD2. The V and J ends lost 8 bases and 5 bases, in that order; junction bases with no gene match: 3. From germline, CDR1 is MDHEN and CDR2 SYDVKM. CDR3 length: 14 amino acids. Here the CDR3 DNA reads TGTGCCAGCCTAGCGGGGGGGCTTACCGGGGAGCTGTTTTTT. Translating gives CASLAGGLTGELFF.

The chain joins TRBV5-6 to TRBJ1-2, with D perhaps TRBD1 (5 bases). Germline loops: CDR1 SGHDT, CDR2 YYEEEE. V was shortened by 2 bases and J by 10 bases, with 15 bases between the two germline ends. This CDR3 region has 13 residues. The CDR3 coding sequence is TGTGCCAGCAGCTTCACAGGATCCGTCGACTACACCTTC. Translated: CASSFTGSVDYTF.

V gene TRBV7-9 combines with J gene TRBJ1-5, with TRBD1 identical over 7 bases. The CDR3 is 16 amino acids. With 5 bases clipped from V and 4 bases from J, the junction kept 11 bases outside the gene matches. Germline CDR1 SEHNR, CDR2 FQNEAQ (reference sequence). In DNA form, the CDR3 reads TGTGCCAGCAGCACCTCCTACAGGGGAAGGAATCAGCCCCAGCATTTT. This gives the protein CASSTSYRGRNQPQHF.

The gene calls are TRBV5-1 and TRBJ1-2, with TRBD1 as a possible D gene (5 bases). This CDR3 is 15 amino acids long. The germline V gene encodes CDR1 SGHRS and CDR2 YFSETQ. Trimming shortened V by 4 bases and J by 7 bases, and 20 bases separated the two germline ends. CDR3 sequence: CASSQLGGAKGGYTF. CDR3 DNA sequence: TGCGCCAGCAGCCAATTAGGTGGGGCCAAGGGTGGCTACACCTTC. Full variable domain (rest looked up from reference TRBV5-1 and TRBJ1-2): KAGVTQTPRYLIKTRGQQVTLSCSPISGHRSVSWYQQTPGQGLQFLFEYFSETQRNKGNFPGRFSGRQFSNSRSEMNVSTLELGDSALYLCASSQLGGAKGGYTFGSGTRLTVV.

The chain employs TRBV27 and TRBJ2-7; 7 bases are a match to TRBD2. With V trimmed by 3 bases and J by 2 bases, 4 bases remained unmatched. CDR1 and CDR2 (germline): MNHEY, SMNVEV (reference sequence). There are 14 residues in the CDR3. The CDR3 DNA follows: TGTGCCAGCAGTTTTGGAGCGGGACCCTACGAGCAGTACTTC. Translating it yields CASSFGAGPYEQYF.

The chain carries TRBV5-4 and TRBJ2-2; TRBD1 matches at 8 bases. V shed 0 bases and J 0 bases; nucleotides not matched to a gene: 1. The CDR3 has 16 amino acids. Germline V gene data show CDR1 as SGHNT and CDR2 as YYREEE (reference sequence). CDR3 region: CASSLAQGANTGELFF. The DNA of the CDR3 is TGTGCCAGCAGCTTGGCACAGGGGGCGAACACCGGGGAGCTGTTTTTT.